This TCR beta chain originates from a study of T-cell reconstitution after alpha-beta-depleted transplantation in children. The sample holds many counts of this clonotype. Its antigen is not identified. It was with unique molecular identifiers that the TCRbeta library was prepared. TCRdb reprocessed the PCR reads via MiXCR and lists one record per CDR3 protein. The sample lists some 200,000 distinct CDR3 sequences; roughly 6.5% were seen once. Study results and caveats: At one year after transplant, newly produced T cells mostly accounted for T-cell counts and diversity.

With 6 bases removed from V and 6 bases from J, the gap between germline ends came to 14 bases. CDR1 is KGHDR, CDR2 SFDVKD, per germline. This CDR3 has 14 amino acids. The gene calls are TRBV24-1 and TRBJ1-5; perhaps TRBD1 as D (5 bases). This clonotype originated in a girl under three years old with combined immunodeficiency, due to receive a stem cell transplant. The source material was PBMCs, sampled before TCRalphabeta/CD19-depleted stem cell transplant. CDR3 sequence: CATSPPGESQPQHF. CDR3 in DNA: TGTGCCACCAGTCCGCCGGGGGAGAGTCAGCCCCAGCATTTT.